This T cell receptor beta chain was identified during a study of cytomegalovirus exposure and HLA in healthy donors. Primers: 60 Vbeta forward and 13 Jbeta reverse. Data came from immunoSEQ multiplex PCR; TCRdb stores just in-frame clones and leaves some out. Counted here are under 200,000 clones, about 75% occurring once; the ten biggest clones make up around 4.7%. In regard to this clone: Its target is unknown.

General study findings and limits: HLA restriction was apparent for most CMV-associated TCR beta chains in a later analysis.

Trimming removed 3 bases from V and 4 bases from J; junction bases left unmatched: 3. This CDR3 is built from 15 residues. Germline-derived CDR1 and CDR2 are MGHDK and SYGVNS. The sequence came from a male donor in good health and CMV-seronegative. This chain joins TRBV25-1 and TRBJ2-3, with 11 bases that match TRBD2. Sequenced material: PBMCs. The CDR3: CASSDLTSGADTQYF. DNA of the CDR3: TGTGCCAGCAGTGACCTGACTAGCGGGGCAGATACGCAGTATTTT.